The rows below give T cell receptor beta chains drawn from one sample of a study of blood T cell repertoires in COVID-19. TCRdb's table, derived via immunoSEQ multiplex PCR, lists solely in-frame clones and lacks some. The sample consists of around 72,000 clones, 82% of them appearing once. Sequences were obtained from peripheral blood. Receptor source: an older woman with acute or convalescent COVID-19. Each CDR3 is given without its conserved first and last residue. D genes are given only for firm matches. Only some rows state a clone size, as once, few, many or a class for expanded clones.

>TRBV5-5|TRBJ1-3|-|-|14
ASRGADPSSGNTIY
>TRBV19|TRBJ2-3|-|-|13
ASSIGGATTDTQY
>TRBV30|TRBJ1-3|TRBD1|-|12
AWRTQGSGNTIY
>TRBV7-6|TRBJ1-4|-|-|14
ASSLGSSRGGEKLF
>TRBV10-3|TRBJ2-7|-|-|10
AISPTGYEQY
>TRBV5-1|TRBJ2-4|TRBD1|-|11
ASSSGQTGRQY
>TRBV5-1|TRBJ1-6|TRBD1|-|13
ASSLGGTGFTPLH
>TRBV7-2|TRBJ2-3|TRBD1|-|12
ASSRTGHTDTQY
>TRBV4-1|TRBJ2-1|TRBD1|-|15
ASSQKAGTGRFNEQF
>TRBV7-2|TRBJ1-5|TRBD1|once|12
ASSRRDRGQPQH
>TRBV4-1|TRBJ1-2|TRBD1|-|13
ASSQDPTGNYGYT
>TRBV24-1|TRBJ1-2|TRBD1|once|12
ATSAPDRGYGYT
>TRBV5-1|TRBJ1-5|TRBD1|-|18
ASSLYSRDSRIVSNQLQH
>TRBV6-1|TRBJ2-7|TRBD2|-|12
ASFRSGRLDEQY
>TRBV18|TRBJ1-2|-|-|11
ASSREGSDGYT
>TRBV18|TRBJ1-2|-|-|13
ASSPRQLVTYGYT
>TRBV9|TRBJ1-1|-|-|10
ASSPRGTEAF
>TRBV19|TRBJ1-1|-|-|11
ASKTRMNTEAF
>TRBV7-2|TRBJ1-1|-|-|11
ASRRGLNTEAF
>TRBV12-3/TRBV12-4|TRBJ1-6|-|-|11
ASSSGGRSPLH
>TRBV28|TRBJ2-1|TRBD2|-|13
ATDRAGISYNEQF
>TRBV18|TRBJ1-2|-|-|11
ASSPPDTYGYT
>TRBV5-8|TRBJ2-5|-|-|15
ASSLVFGQRRGETQY
>TRBV30|TRBJ2-1|TRBD1|-|11
AWRDRVRYEQF
>TRBV5-8|TRBJ1-2|TRBD1|once|13
ASSLPRDRDYGYT
>TRBV28|TRBJ2-7|-|few|10
ASSWSIAEQY
>TRBV29-1|TRBJ1-2|TRBD1|-|11
SVDRGRSYGYT
>TRBV27|TRBJ2-1|-|-|16
ASSYYLCQGGSYNEQF
>TRBV6-5|TRBJ1-1|-|-|11
ASSPGQGTKAF
>TRBV27|TRBJ2-7|TRBD1|-|11
ASSGTGPYEQY
>TRBV4-1|TRBJ1-2|-|-|13
ASSQANTPNYGYT
>TRBV6-4|TRBJ2-2|-|-|12
ASSPDRDTGELF
>TRBV7-9|TRBJ1-2|-|-|13
ASSLEPDTPSGYT
>TRBV7-9|TRBJ1-3|TRBD1|once|14
ASRPYRGLSGNTIY
>TRBV29-1|TRBJ1-3|-|-|11
SVSSYSGNTIY
>TRBV28|TRBJ1-2|TRBD1|few|12
ASLTGGEGYGYT
>TRBV21-1|TRBJ1-1|-|-|11
ASSPQGNTEAF
>TRBV6-1|TRBJ1-5|-|-|13
ASSEIRSKNQPQH
>TRBV5-1|TRBJ1-1|TRBD1|-|13
ASSSQGGMNTEAF
>TRBV14|TRBJ2-1|-|-|12
ASSRVGAGDEQF
>TRBV5-4|TRBJ2-2|-|-|12
ASSSGGVTGELF
>TRBV5-1|TRBJ2-7|-|-|12
ASRRQDSAYEQY
>TRBV18|TRBJ1-2|-|few|11
ASSPPTGTGYT
>TRBV2|TRBJ2-2|-|few|13
ATGGSRRGTGELF
>TRBV5-1|TRBJ2-2|-|-|12
ASSLGGGGGELF
>TRBV18|TRBJ2-7|TRBD1|-|11
ASSPNRDSEQY
>TRBV5-4|TRBJ1-2|-|-|16
ASSLFRETNLFNYGYT
>TRBV7-9|TRBJ2-5|TRBD2|-|14
ASSLGSAGGQETQY
>TRBV18|TRBJ1-1|-|-|13
ASSPPGTRNTEAF
>TRBV6-6|TRBJ2-3|-|-|13
ASSYSKGGTDTQY